This T cell receptor beta chain was captured in a study of T cells in Graves' hyperthyroidism and ophthalmopathy. Study-level results: Ophthalmopathy and stable hyperthyroidism were separated by a 13 V-J model. Within blood appeared most thyroid clonotypes that had expanded above 0.001.

This clonotype has a handful of counts. No antigen is known for it. Isolation of PBMCs was performed on about 10 ml fresh peripheral blood. Germline assignment: CDR1 ENHRY and CDR2 SYGVKD. Trimming stripped 6 bases from V and 0 bases from J, with 12 bases between. The CDR3 is 14 residues long. The TCR beta CDR3 regions underwent amplification using RNA transcripts as the source. During a first-round RT-PCR of the TCR CDR3, the HTBI primer set was used. Via MiXCR, TCRdb re-called the multiplex PCR reads, giving one row per CDR3 protein. The sample gives hundreds of thousands of distinct CDR3 sequences, more than 14% of which show up once; about an eighth is in the top ten.

The sequence derives from a woman between 50 and 59 years old with Graves' ophthalmopathy. V usage is TRBV10-3 and J usage is TRBJ2-7; possibly TRBD2 for D (6 bases). Sample: blood. The CDR3 spells CAIRDGGTSYEQYF. The DNA of the CDR3 is TGTGCCATCAGGGACGGAGGGACCTCCTACGAGCAGTACTTC.